This T cell receptor beta chain was captured by sequencing in a study of glioma-infiltrating T cells after dendritic cell vaccination. Findings of the study overall: TCR clonality showed no direct relationship with survival. Estimated pretreatment TIL content predicted outcome after dendritic cell vaccination.

The V gene's germline CDR1 is SGDLS and CDR2 YYNGEE. This CDR3 has 15 residues. V lost 2 bases, J lost 5 bases, and 11 bases lay in between. Up to about 2 ug genomic DNA was used for TCRB CDR3 amplification. Profiled with immunoSEQ multiplex PCR; TCRdb holds only in-frame clones, not every one. The repertoire holds fewer than 75,000 clones, with under 90% as singletons. Selection required adequate fresh-frozen tumor tissue plus more than two years' survival data. About this clone itself: The target antigen is unknown.

The specimen was blood, collected before dendritic cell vaccination. The chain couples TRBV9 to TRBJ1-6; D is perhaps TRBD1 (5 bases). This TCR came from a human donor with glioblastoma. The CDR3 loop reads CASSVGGVNNSPLHF. In nucleotides, the CDR3 is TGTGCCAGCAGCGTTGGAGGGGTTAATAATTCACCCCTCCACTTT.